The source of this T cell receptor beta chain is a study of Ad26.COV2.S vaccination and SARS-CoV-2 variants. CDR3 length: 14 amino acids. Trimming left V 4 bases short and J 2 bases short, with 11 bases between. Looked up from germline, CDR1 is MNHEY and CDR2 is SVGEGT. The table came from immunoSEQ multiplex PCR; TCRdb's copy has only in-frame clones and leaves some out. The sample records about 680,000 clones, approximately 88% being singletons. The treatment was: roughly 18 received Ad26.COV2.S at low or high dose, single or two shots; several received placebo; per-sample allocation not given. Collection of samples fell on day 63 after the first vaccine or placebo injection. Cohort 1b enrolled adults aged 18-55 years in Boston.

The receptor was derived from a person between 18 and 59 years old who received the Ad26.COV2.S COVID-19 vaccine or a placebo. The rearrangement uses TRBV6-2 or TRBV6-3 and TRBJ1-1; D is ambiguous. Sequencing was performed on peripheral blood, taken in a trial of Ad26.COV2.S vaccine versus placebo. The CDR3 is CASSSRNPNTEAFF. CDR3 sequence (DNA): TGTGCCAGCAGTTCACGGAACCCTAACACTGAAGCTTTCTTT.